The 31 T cell receptor beta chains presented below share a single source sample, sequenced in a study of shared clonotypes between healthy human individuals. The table came from immunoSEQ multiplex PCR; TCRdb's copy has only in-frame clones and leaves some out. The table has some 1 million clones, about 70% seen once. The sample was memory CD4+ T cells sorted from blood. Subset noted: CD45RA-negative fraction. The receptors were gathered from a man younger than 30 in good health.

The chain links TRBV18 to TRBJ2-7; TRBD1 agrees at 7 bases. CDR1 and CDR2 (germline): KGHSH, LQKENI. CDR3 length: 14 residues. The V and J ends lost 3 bases and 5 bases, in that order; junction bases with no gene match: 7. As DNA, the CDR3 is TGTGCCAGCTCACCCGGGACAGTTAGCAACGAGCAGTACTTC. This translates into CASSPGTVSNEQYF.

This clone was detected only once. J is TRBJ2-7 and V is TRBV18, with D possibly being TRBD1 or TRBD2 (5 bases each). The germline V and J ends were trimmed by 6 bases and 4 bases, with 13 bases remaining between them. The length of the CDR3 is 13 residues. From germline, CDR1 is KGHSH and CDR2 LQKENI. The chain's CDR3 is CASSLGEGYEQYF. CDR3 in DNA: TGTGCCAGCTCCCTGGGGGAAGGATACGAGCAGTACTTC.

This chain links TRBV5-1 with TRBJ2-6; TRBD2 matches 9 bases. The germline gives CDR1 SGHRS, CDR2 YFSETQ. CDR3 length: 17 amino acids. J was trimmed by 4 bases and V by 4 bases; bases with no gene match: 9. CDR3 DNA: TGCGCCAGCAGCCCACCGGGACTAGCTAAGGGGGCCAACGTCCTGACTTTC. It is translated as CASSPPGLAKGANVLTF.

The chain employs TRBV10-1 and TRBJ1-3; D gene uncertain. Germline V lookup: CDR1 WNHNN, CDR2 SYGVQD (reference sequence). This CDR3 region has 14 residues. V lost 6 bases, J lost 4 bases, and 13 bases lay in between. The CDR3 is CASSQEQRGNTIYF. The CDR3 DNA is TGCGCCAGCAGCCAAGAGCAGCGAGGAAACACCATATATTTT.

In this sample, this clone turned up once. The V and J genes are TRBV14 and TRBJ2-5; tentative D call: TRBD2 (7 bases). With 3 bases removed from V and 6 bases from J, the gap between germline ends came to 8 bases. The CDR3 extends over 12 amino acids. Germline values: CDR1 SGHDN, CDR2 FVKESK. In nucleotides, the CDR3 is TGTGCCAGCAGCCAGGGGGGGCAGACCCAGTACTTC. This gives the protein CASSQGGQTQYF.

This clone appeared a single time. The V gene is TRBV6-6, the J gene TRBJ2-7; 7 bases line up with TRBD2. CDR1 and CDR2 from the germline V gene are MNHNY and SVGAGI (reference sequence). V shed 5 bases and J 3 bases; nucleotides not matched to a gene: 7. This CDR3 is 14 amino acids long. The CDR3 coding sequence is TGTGCCAGCAGTGCGGGGGTCCCCCTCTACGAGCAGTACTTC. Translating it yields CASSAGVPLYEQYF.

This clone was recorded once. The V and J genes are TRBV5-1 and TRBJ1-2, with D possibly matching TRBD1 (6 bases). The V end was cut by 2 bases, the J end by 8 bases, with 10 bases between. This CDR3 spans 12 amino acids. CDR1 is SGHRS and CDR2 is YFSETQ in the germline V gene. The CDR3: CASSLQGRGYTF. The CDR3 DNA reads as TGCGCCAGCAGCTTACAGGGTAGAGGCTACACCTTC.

The table lists this clone with a count of one. The chain is built from TRBV19 and TRBJ1-3, with D uncertain. V was clipped by 5 bases and J by 0 bases, with 11 bases between them. The V gene's germline CDR1 is LNHDA and CDR2 SQIVND (reference sequence). This CDR3 spans 15 amino acids. The CDR3 DNA reads as TGTGCCAGTAGTTCCCGACTGATCTCTGGAAACACCATATATTTT. Its protein product is CASSSRLISGNTIYF.

V is TRBV5-4 and J is TRBJ2-1, with a tentative D call TRBD2 (6 bases). The V gene's germline CDR1 is SGHNT and CDR2 YYREEE (reference sequence). V shed 1 base and J shed 8 bases, with 22 bases lying between them. CDR3 length equals 17 residues. The CDR3 region has the DNA TGTGCCAGCAGCTTGAACCTTCTGGGGGGTGCCAGGGATGAGCAGTTCTTC. Translated: CASSLNLLGGARDEQFF.

The rearrangement uses TRBV10-3 and TRBJ1-1, with D hard to call. Looked up from germline, CDR1 is ENHRY and CDR2 is SYGVKD. CDR3 size: 14 residues. The V end was cut by 0 bases, the J end by 11 bases, with 16 bases between. The CDR3 bases are TGTGCCATCAGTGAGTCTGGAACAGCCGCGGAGGCTTTCTTT. As protein: CAISESGTAAEAFF.

This clone showed up just once. The chain couples TRBV2 to TRBJ2-1; a possible D gene is TRBD2 (6 bases). The germline V gene encodes CDR1 SNHLY and CDR2 FYNNEI. The CDR3 length is 15 residues. V was pared by 7 bases and J by 0 bases, with 13 bases between. The CDR3 region has the DNA TGTGCCAGCAAACCACGGGGGAGCTCCTACAATGAGCAGTTCTTC. Translating gives CASKPRGSSYNEQFF.

The chain carries TRBV5-1 and TRBJ2-1; TRBD1 is a possible D gene (6 bases). V shed 0 bases and J shed 6 bases, with 13 bases lying between them. The CDR3 runs to 15 residues. Germline loops: CDR1 SGHRS, CDR2 YFSETQ. The CDR3 region is CASSLGQVPTNEQFF. The CDR3 region has the DNA TGCGCCAGCAGCTTGGGACAGGTACCGACCAATGAGCAGTTCTTC.

In this sample, this clone turned up once. This chain uses TRBV9 with TRBJ2-3; D is uncertain. This CDR3 is 15 amino acids long. Germline V gene sequence: CDR1 SGDLS, CDR2 YYNGEE. Trimming pared 3 bases from V and 1 base from J, leaving 12 bases between. The CDR3 loop reads CASSATEGRTDTQYF. As DNA, the CDR3 is TGTGCCAGCAGCGCGACGGAAGGACGCACAGATACGCAGTATTTT.

The chain recombines TRBV5-1 with TRBJ2-1, with 12 bases identical to TRBD2. The J segment lost 4 bases and the V segment lost 3 bases, leaving 5 bases of the junction unmatched. CDR3 size: 16 residues. Germline CDR1 SGHRS, CDR2 YFSETQ. CDR3 DNA: TGCGCCAGCAGCTCGACCGGGACTAGCGGGTACAATGAGCAGTTCTTC. Its translation: CASSSTGTSGYNEQFF.

This clone showed up just a few times. Mismatch with germline at one junction end may stem from a read error. The chain combines TRBV7-2 with TRBJ1-6; maybe TRBD1 (5 bases). There are 13 residues in the CDR3. Germline lookup yields CDR1 SGHTA and CDR2 FQGNSA. This chain's CDR3 is CACRDTYNSPLHF. The DNA for the CDR3 is TGTGCCTGCAGGGATACTTATAATTCACCCCTCCACTTT.

The DNA of the CDR3 is TGTGCCAGCAGTTGCCGGGACTGCCAAGAGACCCAGTACTTC. Amino acids: CASSCRDCQETQYF. The chain uses TRBV6-5 and TRBJ2-5; D may be TRBD2 (6 bases). Looked up from germline, CDR1 is MNHEY and CDR2 is SVGAGI. The CDR3 covers 14 residues. V was trimmed by 4 bases and J by 1 base, leaving 10 bases between them.

This clone was detected many times. V usage is TRBV28 and J usage is TRBJ1-2, with D perhaps matching TRBD1 (6 bases). Germline CDR1 and CDR2: MDHEN and SYDVKM. Trimming pared 10 bases from V and 8 bases from J, leaving 20 bases between. This CDR3 is 13 amino acids long. CDR3 protein: CATKPDSWVGYTF. The CDR3 DNA is TGTGCCACCAAACCGGACAGCTGGGTAGGCTACACCTTC.

As for this clone: Other DNA sequences within the sample encode an identical CDR3. The V and J genes are TRBV5-1 and TRBJ2-7; D is undetermined. Germline values: CDR1 SGHRS, CDR2 YFSETQ. V lost 0 bases, J lost 2 bases, and 9 bases lay in between. The CDR3 runs 14 residues. In DNA, the CDR3 is TGCGCCAGCAGCTTGGCCGCTGGACCCTACGAGCAGTACTTC. It translates to CASSLAAGPYEQYF.

This chain uses TRBV29-1 with TRBJ2-4; 7 bases match TRBD1. The CDR3 extends over 16 amino acids. The germline V gene encodes CDR1 SQVTM and CDR2 ANQGSEA. V lost 6 bases, J lost 4 bases, and 15 bases stayed unmatched. CDR3 DNA sequence: TGCAGCGTCATCAGGACAGGCCCTCTGGGTAAAAACATTCAGTACTTC. Its protein is CSVIRTGPLGKNIQYF.

Comment on this clone: A much larger clone differs from this one at a single base, so this may be a read error. Other DNA sequences in the sample encode the same CDR3. V usage is TRBV18 and J usage is TRBJ2-1, with a tentative D call TRBD1 (6 bases). Trimming took off 6 bases at V and 1 base at J, with 22 bases between the two ends. CDR3 length equals 18 residues. CDR1 and CDR2 from the germline V gene are KGHSH and LQKENI. The CDR3 DNA follows: TGTGCCAGCTCGCCAGCGGCCACATACAGGGTTTCCTACAATGAGCAGTTCTTC. Translated, it gives CASSPAATYRVSYNEQFF.

Details on this clone: No DNA is shown, since the ends of the CDR3 on it are uncertain; the CDR3 is the one TCRdb lists. The chain uses TRBV6-5 and TRBJ2-3; TRBD2 is taken as the D call from the table, unchecked against the DNA. Germline values: CDR1 MNHEY, CDR2 SVGAGI. Ends included, the CDR3 has 16 residues. CDR3 in amino acids: CASSSSSSSPRNTQYF.

This clone has more than one count but fewer than ten. Other DNA sequences in this sample translate to the same CDR3. This chain links TRBV30 with TRBJ1-1; possibly TRBD1 for D (5 bases). V dropped 1 base and J dropped 5 bases, with 11 bases sitting between them. The germline V gene encodes CDR1 GTSNPN and CDR2 SVGIG (reference sequence). The CDR3 sequence is 13 residues long. The CDR3 DNA follows: TGTGCCTGGAGTGGGCGTGGGGGGACTGAAGCTTTCTTT. Translation: CAWSGRGGTEAFF.

The chain carries TRBV4-1 and TRBJ1-1; TRBD1 matches 9 bases. The germline V gene encodes CDR1 MGHRA and CDR2 YSYEKL. V gave up 2 bases and J gave up 10 bases; unmatched junction bases: 8. CDR3 size: 14 residues. CDR3 coding DNA: TGCGCCAGCAGCCAAACAGGGGGCGGCCCATCAGCTTTCTTT. Amino acid sequence: CASSQTGGGPSAFF.

This rearrangement joins TRBV5-1 to TRBJ1-2; possible D gene TRBD1, 6 bases. Germline lookup yields CDR1 SGHRS and CDR2 YFSETQ. CDR3 length equals 12 residues. V was cut by 5 bases and J by 8 bases, with 13 bases left in between. CDR3 coding DNA: TGCGCCAGCAGAAAGGACAGCCAGGGCTACACCTTC. Residues: CASRKDSQGYTF.

This chain links TRBV28 with TRBJ1-1, with TRBD1 matching 7 bases. The V segment lost 2 bases and the J segment 6 bases; nucleotides outside the gene matches: 6. This CDR3 region has 14 residues. The germline gives CDR1 MDHEN, CDR2 SYDVKM. The CDR3 region is CASSLTGVGAEAFF. Here the CDR3 DNA reads TGTGCCAGCAGTTTAACAGGGGTCGGGGCTGAAGCTTTCTTT.

This clone was seen a few times. The chain links TRBV18 to TRBJ1-5, with D uncertain. In germline, CDR1 is KGHSH, CDR2 LQKENI. Trimming left V 2 bases short and J 4 bases short, with 6 bases between. The CDR3 totals 13 residues. CDR3 DNA: TGTGCCAGCTCACCAGACATGAATCAGCCCCAGCATTTT. Protein sequence: CASSPDMNQPQHF.

The chain employs TRBV4-1 and TRBJ1-3; D is uncertain. The CDR3 has 17 amino acids. Trimming cost V 0 bases and J 0 bases, with 12 bases left between them. Germline assignment: CDR1 MGHRA and CDR2 YSYEKL. The CDR3 protein is CASSQDYGSPSGNTIYF. DNA for the CDR3: TGCGCCAGCAGCCAAGATTACGGATCCCCCTCTGGAAACACCATATATTTT.

The V gene is TRBV30, the J gene TRBJ1-5; no clear D gene. CDR1 and CDR2 from the germline V gene are GTSNPN and SVGIG (reference sequence). The CDR3 is 13 residues long. Trimming removed 1 base at V and 4 bases at J, with 8 bases between. DNA for the CDR3: TGTGCCTGGAGTGCAAAGACAAATCAGCCCCAGCATTTT. It encodes CAWSAKTNQPQHF.

On this clone: The same CDR3 is also encoded by other DNA sequences in this sample. This chain connects TRBV7-2 to TRBJ2-3; D remains unclear. Germline V gene lookup returns CDR1 SGHTA and CDR2 FQGNSA. Trimming took 3 bases from V and 3 from J, leaving 4 bases between them. The CDR3 sequence is 12 residues long. DNA for the CDR3: TGTGCCAGCAGCTTTTATACAGATACGCAGTATTTT. Protein sequence: CASSFYTDTQYF.

The genes are TRBV7-9 and TRBJ1-2, with TRBD1 matching over 10 bases. Germline CDR1 is SEHNR and CDR2 is FQNEAQ (reference sequence). V dropped 4 bases and J dropped 3; count of bases not matched to a gene: 5. This CDR3 contains 15 residues. CDR3 sequence (DNA): TGTGCCAGCAGCTCCCCGACAGGGGGCTACTATGGCTACACCTTC. It specifies CASSSPTGGYYGYTF.

J is TRBJ2-5 and V is TRBV28; 9 bases are shared with TRBD1. CDR1 is MDHEN and CDR2 is SYDVKM in the germline V gene. V shed 7 bases, J shed 5 bases, and the junction held 8 bases outside the gene matches. The CDR3 loop spans 14 amino acids. The CDR3 bases are TGTGCCAGCACCCCCGGGACAGGGCGGGAGACCCAGTACTTC. Encoded protein: CASTPGTGRETQYF.